The 10 T cell receptor beta chains below come from one sample, sequenced in a study of blood T cell repertoires in COVID-19. Assay: immunoSEQ multiplex PCR; the TCRdb copy retains only in-frame clones and omits some. The table includes about 270,000 clones, roughly 82% detected once. Sequenced: peripheral blood. Receptors were obtained from a woman of 80 years or more with COVID-19, enrolled during active disease.

V and J are TRBV5-4 and TRBJ1-2, with 8 nucleotides matching TRBD1. CDR1 and CDR2 (germline): SGHNT, YYREEE (reference sequence). CDR3 length: 16 residues. V lost 0 bases, J lost 7 bases, and 11 bases stayed unmatched. CDR3 loop: CASSLGQGFVAGGYTF. The DNA of the CDR3 is TGTGCCAGCAGCTTGGGACAGGGGTTCGTGGCAGGTGGCTACACCTTC.

V is TRBV5-4 and J is TRBJ2-2, with 8 bases aligning to TRBD2. This CDR3 has 15 residues. Germline CDR1 and CDR2: SGHNT and YYREEE (reference sequence). Trimming cost V 3 bases and J 5 bases; bases outside gene matches: 6. Written as DNA, the CDR3 is TGTGCCAGCAGCTCTTTAGCGGGGTCGACCGGGGAGCTGTTTTTT. Translating it yields CASSSLAGSTGELFF.

J is TRBJ2-2 and V is TRBV6-5; 9 bases match TRBD1. Germline V gives CDR1 MNHEY, CDR2 SVGAGI. The V gene end was trimmed by 4 bases and the J gene end by 8 bases; junction bases not matched to a gene: 2. This CDR3 has 13 residues. CDR3 amino acids: CASSLDRGGELFF. CDR3 nucleotides: TGTGCCAGCAGTTTGGACAGGGGAGGGGAGCTGTTTTTT.

The rearrangement uses TRBV6-5 and TRBJ1-3; TRBD1 might be the D (6 bases). V gave up 5 bases and J gave up 12 bases, with 11 bases separating them. The CDR3 contains 11 residues. From germline, CDR1 is MNHEY and CDR2 SVGAGI. The CDR3 spells CASSTTGIIYF. CDR3 coding DNA: TGTGCCAGCAGTACTACAGGGATCATATATTTT.

V is TRBV11-3 and J is TRBJ2-1; TRBD2 agrees at 9 bases. V lost 5 bases and J lost 5; bases outside the gene matches: 7. This CDR3 has 15 amino acids. CDR1 is SGHNT, CDR2 YENEEA, per germline. The CDR3 here is CASSQRGAPHNEQFF. DNA of the CDR3: TGTGCCAGCAGCCAGCGGGGGGCCCCACACAATGAGCAGTTCTTC.

This chain joins TRBV6-6 and TRBJ2-7; TRBD2 is a possible D gene (6 bases). V was shortened by 4 bases and J by 2 bases, with 12 bases between the two germline ends. The CDR3 totals 14 residues. Germline V lookup: CDR1 MNHNY, CDR2 SVGAGI (reference sequence). The CDR3 coding sequence is TGTGCCAGCAGTTCGCGGGGAAGGACCTACGAGCAGTACGTC. Translated: CASSSRGRTYEQYV.

J is TRBJ2-1 and V is TRBV9; 9 bases agree with TRBD2. CDR3 length equals 14 residues. Germline values: CDR1 SGDLS, CDR2 YYNGEE. Unmatched junction bases numbered 7, after V lost 3 bases and J lost 9 bases. CDR3 nucleotides: TGTGCCAGCAGCGCGCGCGGGGGGGCGTTTGAGCAGTTCTTC. Amino acid sequence: CASSARGGAFEQFF.

The CDR3 here is CATSSKTGPSGGIRQPQHF. The DNA of the CDR3 is TGTGCCACCAGCAGCAAAACCGGGCCCTCAGGGGGGATTCGTCAGCCCCAGCATTTT. V and J are TRBV15 and TRBJ1-5; 7 bases fit TRBD1. With V trimmed by 3 bases and J by 6 bases, 20 bases remained unmatched. This CDR3 has 19 amino acids. Germline assignment: CDR1 LNHNV and CDR2 YYDKDF (reference sequence).

The rearrangement links TRBV6-5 to TRBJ2-3; 8 positions match TRBD2. The CDR3 spans 15 residues. Per germline, CDR1 MNHEY and CDR2 SVGAGI. Trimming cost V 4 bases and J 0 bases; bases outside gene matches: 3. The CDR3 DNA reads TGTGCCAGCAGTTTGTTAGCGGGGAGCACAGATACGCAGTATTTT. This translates into CASSLLAGSTDTQYF.

V usage is TRBV9 and J usage is TRBJ2-1, with 8 bases identical to TRBD2. Losses at the gene ends were 4 bases for V and 6 bases for J; bases not matched to a gene: 15. The CDR3 length is 17 residues. The germline V gene has CDR1 SGDLS and CDR2 YYNGEE. CDR3 DNA: TGTGCCAGCAGCCCCGCCCTTCGCAGCGGGGGAGGCAATGAGCAGTTCTTC. The encoded protein is CASSPALRSGGGNEQFF. The complete variable domain, with remaining parts taken from reference TRBV9 and TRBJ2-1, reads DSGVTQTPKHLITATGQRVTLRCSPRSGDLSVYWYQQSLDQGLQFLIQYYNGEERAKGNILERFSAQQFPDLHSELNLSSLELGDSALYFCASSPALRSGGGNEQFFGPGTRLTVL.